The 18 T cell receptor beta chains listed next were all sequenced from one sample in a study of prognosis after radiotherapy for stage I lung cancer. The authors amplified TCR beta CDR3 from genomic DNA using two-round multiplex PCR. With primers specific to each TRBV and TRBJ gene, the first-round PCR was performed. Each CDR3 protein gets one entry after TCRdb re-called the multiplex PCR reads with MiXCR. The sample includes some 27,000 distinct CDR3 sequences, roughly 40% of them seen just once. The material sequenced was PBMCs, taken before or after stereotactic body radiation therapy (not recorded which). The receptors were gathered from a donor over 45 with non-small cell lung cancer.

This clonotype has a count of ten or more. This chain links TRBV5-1 with TRBJ1-5, with unresolved D. The V end was cut by 1 base, the J end by 4 bases, with 6 bases between. The CDR3 sequence is 13 residues long. The germline CDR1 and CDR2 sequences are SGHRS and YFSETQ. In DNA form, the CDR3 reads TGCGCCAGCAGCTTGATGTGGAATCAGCCCCAGCATTTT. Protein product: CASSLMWNQPQHF. The whole variable domain, remainder taken from reference TRBV5-1 and TRBJ1-5, is KAGVTQTPRYLIKTRGQQVTLSCSPISGHRSVSWYQQTPGQGLQFLFEYFSETQRNKGNFPGRFSGRQFSNSRSEMNVSTLELGDSALYLCASSLMWNQPQHFGDGTRLSIL.

This clonotype was counted many times. The chain employs TRBV30 and TRBJ1-1; 7 bases fit TRBD1. The CDR3 is made up of 16 amino acids. The germline CDR1 and CDR2 sequences are GTSNPN and SVGIG (reference sequence). Germline trimming cut 0 bases from V and 1 base from J; bases unmatched to any gene: 8. DNA for the CDR3: TGTGCCTGGAGTGTAGGGTGGAGGGGGCAGAACACTGAAGCTTTCTTT. As protein: CAWSVGWRGQNTEAFF.

This clonotype came up many times. The likely explanation is a read error, given a far larger clone one base away. The gene calls are TRBV12-3 or TRBV12-4 and TRBJ2-7; TRBD1 is a possible D gene (5 bases). V was cut by 1 base and J by 7 bases, with 11 bases left in between. The CDR3 totals 13 residues. CDR3 loop: CASSLGGLVEQYF. CDR3 nucleotide sequence: TGTGCCAGCAGTTTAGGGGGCCTGGTGGAGCAGTACTTC.

A note on this clonotype: A much larger clone lies one base from this, so it may be a read error. In DNA, the CDR3 is TGTGCCAGCTCAGGGAGTTACACCGGGGAGCCGTTTTTT. Translated, it gives CASSGSYTGEPFF. This chain uses TRBV9 with TRBJ2-2; perhaps D is TRBD1 or TRBD2 (5 bases each). Germline values: CDR1 SGDLS, CDR2 YYNGEE. The CDR3 runs 13 residues.

The V call is TRBV3-1, the J call TRBJ2-1, with 7 bases aligning to TRBD1. J was trimmed by 2 bases and V by 1 base; bases with no gene match: 5. Germline V lookup: CDR1 LGHDT, CDR2 YNNKEL (reference sequence). The CDR3 covers 16 residues. CDR3 loop: CASSQGLQGAYNEQFF. For the CDR3, the DNA is TGTGCCAGCAGCCAAGGCCTCCAGGGGGCCTACAATGAGCAGTTCTTC.

The CDR3 region is CASSPGQGETQYF. The CDR3 DNA is TGTGCCAGCTCACCGGGACAGGGGGAGACCCAGTACTTC. V is TRBV18 and J is TRBJ2-5; TRBD1 aligns across 10 bases. In germline, CDR1 is KGHSH, CDR2 LQKENI. Losses at the gene ends were 3 bases for V and 5 bases for J; bases not matched to a gene: 0. This CDR3 region has 13 residues.

This clonotype appeared a single time. This is likely an artifact of a read error, given a far larger clone one base away. The rearrangement uses TRBV11-1 and TRBJ2-7, with D uncertain. Germline V gives CDR1 SGHAT, CDR2 FQDESV (reference sequence). Trimming removed 3 bases from V and 2 bases from J, with 11 bases in between. The CDR3 spans 14 residues. In DNA, the CDR3 is TGTGCCAGCAGCTTGACCAACGCCACCTACGAGCAGTACTTC. Translation gives CASSLTNATYEQYF.

At least ten counts were recorded for this clonotype. V usage is TRBV5-5 and J usage is TRBJ2-4, with 8 bases aligning to TRBD1. V trimming: 2 bases; J trimming: 7 bases; junction bases outside the gene matches: 2. Germline CDR1 and CDR2: SGHKS and YYEKEE (reference sequence). The CDR3 sequence is 13 residues long. The CDR3 spells CASSFQGANIQYF. Written as DNA, the CDR3 is TGTGCCAGCAGCTTTCAGGGGGCGAACATTCAGTACTTC.

On this clonotype itself: A read error is possible here, since a much larger clone lies one base away. The chain employs TRBV25-1 and TRBJ2-5; TRBD1 might be the D (6 bases). CDR1 is MGHDK, CDR2 SYGVNS, per germline. The CDR3 runs to 15 residues. Deletions cut 8 bases from V and 2 bases from J, with 18 bases between. The CDR3 spells CASRPRDKIQETQYF. In nucleotides, the CDR3 is TGTGCCAGCCGCCCCCGGGACAAGATACAAGAGACCCAGTACTTC.

The table lists this clonotype with many counts. The genes are TRBV29-1 and TRBJ1-2; unclear D gene. V was shortened by 5 bases and J by 2 bases, with 9 bases between the two germline ends. Germline V gene data show CDR1 as SQVTM and CDR2 as ANQGSEA. This CDR3 is built from 12 residues. The CDR3: CSVKGQNYGYTF. The CDR3 DNA is TGCAGCGTTAAGGGCCAGAACTATGGCTACACCTTC.

Turning to this clonotype: A much larger clone lies one base from this, so it may be a read error. This CDR3 reads CAISTAVAYEQYF. CDR3 nucleotide sequence: TGTGCCATCAGCACCGCAGTAGCCTACGAGCAGTACTTC. This rearrangement joins TRBV10-3 to TRBJ2-7, with D uncertain. V lost 6 bases and J 2 bases, leaving 11 bases between the germline ends. Germline V CDR1 and CDR2: ENHRY, SYGVKD. The CDR3 spans 13 residues.

DNA of the CDR3: TGTGCCAGCAGCCTAGGATCCGGCGAGCAGTACTTC. This encodes CASSLGSGEQYF. The chain couples TRBV5-5 to TRBJ2-7, with no clear D. Looked up from germline, CDR1 is SGHKS and CDR2 is YYEKEE (reference sequence). The CDR3 is 12 residues long. Trimming left V 4 bases short and J 6 bases short, with 11 bases between.

This clonotype appeared many times. This rearrangement joins TRBV24-1 to TRBJ2-1, with a tentative D call TRBD1 (5 bases). Trimming cost V 1 base and J 9 bases, with 9 bases left between them. Looked up from germline, CDR1 is KGHDR and CDR2 is SFDVKD. CDR3 length: 13 residues. The CDR3 DNA sequence: TGTGCCACCAGTGATTTTCGACAGTCTGAGCAGTTCTTC. This sequence encodes CATSDFRQSEQFF.

The V call is TRBV5-4, the J call TRBJ2-3, with 9 positions matching TRBD1. Germline CDR1 reads SGHNT; CDR2 reads YYREEE (reference sequence). Unmatched junction bases numbered 5, after V lost 6 bases and J lost 3 bases. This CDR3 is 14 amino acids long. CDR3 protein: CASTTTGGTDTQYF. CDR3 DNA: TGTGCCAGCACCACGACAGGGGGGACAGATACGCAGTATTTT. The variable domain in full, completed from reference TRBV5-4 and TRBJ2-3, reads ETGVTQSPTHLIKTRGQQVTLRCSSQSGHNTVSWYQQALGQGPQFIFQYYREEENGRGNFPPRFSGLQFPNYSSELNVNALELDDSALYLCASTTTGGTDTQYFGPGTRLTVL.

This clonotype appeared many times. The chain links TRBV24-1 to TRBJ1-4; TRBD1 matches at 7 bases. Germline V CDR1 and CDR2: KGHDR, SFDVKD. The length of the CDR3 is 13 residues. V dropped 4 bases and J dropped 7; count of bases not matched to a gene: 2. CDR3 region: CATSEQGGEKLFF. Here the CDR3 DNA reads TGTGCCACCAGTGAGCAGGGGGGTGAAAAACTGTTTTTT.

This clonotype was recorded many times. The genes are TRBV7-9 and TRBJ1-5; D is perhaps TRBD1 (5 bases). The CDR3 runs 17 residues. Trimming cost V 5 bases and J 4 bases, with 21 bases left between them. The germline gives CDR1 SEHNR, CDR2 FQNEAQ (reference sequence). CDR3 residues: CASSQPGRPSENQPQHF. The CDR3 DNA follows: TGTGCCAGCAGCCAGCCGGGACGGCCCTCTGAAAATCAGCCCCAGCATTTT.

In its sample, this clonotype was seen many times. The CDR3 is CASSGSGLYEQYF. In DNA form, the CDR3 reads TGTGCCAGCAGCGGGTCAGGGCTCTACGAGCAGTACTTC. This chain links TRBV7-9 with TRBJ2-7; tentative D call: TRBD1 (5 bases). CDR3 length equals 13 residues. Germline V gene sequence: CDR1 SEHNR, CDR2 FQNEAQ (reference sequence). The V end was cut by 5 bases, the J end by 3 bases, with 11 bases between.

V and J are TRBV6-1 and TRBJ1-2; D is uncertain. This CDR3 has 10 amino acids. The V gene lost 5 bases and the J gene lost 4 bases, with 2 bases spanning the gap. The germline V gene encodes CDR1 MNHNS and CDR2 SASEGT. The CDR3 is CASSPYGYTF. The CDR3, as DNA: TGTGCCAGCAGTCCCTATGGCTACACCTTC.